The rows below give T cell receptor beta chains drawn from one sample of a study of T cell changes during pregnancy in multiple sclerosis. The method was immunoSEQ multiplex PCR; TCRdb's version includes in-frame clones alone and lacks a portion of them. The data show about 49,000 clones, with 90% seen just once and less than 6.5% held by the top ten. This sample comprised peripheral blood, obtained after pregnancy. The receptors come from a female donor in good health, enrolled as a control in a pregnancy study. The CDR3 runs from the conserved cysteine through the conserved F or W. D genes are given only for firm matches. The listing skips clone size in some rows; elsewhere it reads once, few, many or a size class.

CDR3aa,CDR3nt,d_gene,v_gene,j_gene,abundance
CASWDRAGGELFF,TGTGCCAGCTGGGACAGGGCAGGCGGGGAGCTGTTTTTT,TRBD1,TRBV28,TRBJ2-2,NA
CASLLNYGYTF,TGCGCCAGCCTTCTGAACTATGGCTACACCTTC,NA,TRBV23-1,TRBJ1-2,NA
CASSTGTGDRPQHF,TGTGCCAGCAGCACCGGGACGGGAGATCGGCCCCAGCATTTT,NA,TRBV5-6,TRBJ1-5,few
CASSPQSGIGSPLHF,TGTGCCAGCAGCCCCCAATCGGGAATAGGATCACCCCTCCACTTT,NA,TRBV5-4,TRBJ1-6,NA
CASSRLATSTDTQYF,TGTGCCAGCAGTCGACTAGCGACTAGCACAGATACGCAGTATTTT,TRBD2,TRBV5-5,TRBJ2-3,NA
CAIRIFGPDGHEQYF,TGTGCCATCAGAATTTTTGGGCCGGATGGCCACGAGCAGTACTTC,NA,TRBV10-3,TRBJ2-7,NA
CASSPPGQGKSHGYTF,TGTGCCAGCAGTCCCCCCGGACAGGGAAAATCCCATGGCTACACCTTC,TRBD1,TRBV28,TRBJ1-2,NA
CASGLVRRRNEQFF,TGTGCTAGTGGTTTGGTTCGTCGGAGGAATGAGCAGTTCTTC,NA,TRBV12-5,TRBJ2-1,NA
CASSKRGRGPDTQYF,TGTGCCAGCAGCAAACGGGGGAGGGGCCCAGATACGCAGTATTTT,TRBD2,TRBV7-2,TRBJ2-3,NA
CASSSGTDTQYF,TGTGCCAGCAGCTCCGGTACAGATACGCAGTATTTT,NA,TRBV9,TRBJ2-3,NA
CSVEDLKRALGNEQFF,TGCAGCGTTGAAGATCTTAAGCGGGCCCTGGGCAATGAGCAGTTCTTC,NA,TRBV29-1,TRBJ2-1,NA
CASSLGGDFEQYF,TGTGCCAGCAGCTTGGGGGGGGACTTCGAGCAGTACTTC,NA,TRBV5-6,TRBJ2-7,NA
CASSANRDTQYF,TGTGCCAGTAGTGCTAATCGGGATACGCAGTATTTT,NA,TRBV19,TRBJ2-3,NA
CAISGYSENTEAFF,TGTGCCATCAGTGGGTACAGTGAGAACACTGAAGCTTTCTTT,NA,TRBV10-3,TRBJ1-1,NA
CASSRENSPLHF,TGTGCCAGCAGCCGCGAGAATTCACCCCTCCACTTT,NA,TRBV9,TRBJ1-6,few
CASSGPELAGGILAKNIQYF,TGTGCCAGCAGCGGGCCCGAGCTAGCGGGAGGTATTCTAGCCAAAAACATTCAGTACTTC,TRBD2,TRBV28,TRBJ2-4,NA
CASGAQDRGGYTF,TGCGCCAGCGGGGCCCAGGACAGGGGTGGCTACACCTTC,TRBD1,TRBV4-3,TRBJ1-2,NA
CASSETGTRNTEAFF,TGCGCCAGCAGCGAAACCGGGACAAGGAACACTGAAGCTTTCTTT,NA,TRBV4-3,TRBJ1-1,NA
CSVGSRTGISSYEQYF,TGCAGCGTCGGCTCCCGGACAGGGATTTCCTCCTACGAGCAGTACTTC,TRBD1,TRBV29-1,TRBJ2-7,NA
CASSISGTGGSPLHF,TGTGCCAGTAGTATAAGCGGGACAGGCGGATCACCCCTCCACTTT,TRBD1,TRBV19,TRBJ1-6,once
CASTQTGGLSTEAFF,TGTGCCAGCACCCAAACGGGGGGGCTCAGCACTGAAGCTTTCTTT,NA,TRBV4-2,TRBJ1-1,few
CASSLEIGDYYEQYF,TGTGCCAGCAGCTTAGAAATAGGTGACTACTACGAGCAGTACTTC,NA,TRBV11-2,TRBJ2-7,NA
CASSSAGGSNYGYTF,TGTGCCAGCAGCTCCGCAGGGGGCAGCAACTATGGCTACACCTTC,TRBD1,TRBV5-4,TRBJ1-2,NA
CASSLPGDSDGSPLHF,TGTGCCAGCAGCTTACCGGGGGACAGCGACGGGTCACCCCTCCACTTT,TRBD1,TRBV7-8,TRBJ1-6,NA
CASSPGTNPNTEAFF,TGTGCCAGCAGCCCGGGGACAAATCCTAACACTGAAGCTTTCTTT,NA,TRBV5-4,TRBJ1-1,once
CASSLDTDKQPQHF,TGTGCCAGCAGCTTAGACACCGACAAACAGCCCCAGCATTTT,NA,TRBV7-9,TRBJ1-5,NA
CASSYTGQGGKLFF,TGTGCCAGCAGCTACACGGGACAGGGCGGAAAACTGTTTTTT,TRBD1,TRBV28,TRBJ1-4,few
CAWSVNGGFHEQYF,TGTGCCTGGAGTGTTAATGGGGGGTTCCACGAGCAGTACTTC,NA,TRBV30,TRBJ2-7,NA
CASFLAGAVDTQYF,TGTGCCAGCTTCTTAGCGGGAGCGGTAGATACGCAGTATTTT,TRBD2,TRBV2,TRBJ2-3,NA
CASGVLGDTEAFF,TGTGCCAGTGGGGTTTTAGGGGACACTGAAGCTTTCTTT,NA,TRBV19,TRBJ1-1,NA
CASSNIGRGQKNTEAFF,TGTGCCAGCAGCAATATCGGTCGGGGACAGAAGAACACTGAAGCTTTCTTT,TRBD1,TRBV5-4,TRBJ1-1,NA
CASSVVSVPDTQYF,TGTGCCAGCAGCGTAGTTAGCGTCCCAGATACGCAGTATTTT,NA,TRBV9,TRBJ2-3,NA
CATSTDYSGNQPQHF,TGTGCCACCAGCACTGACTACTCTGGCAATCAGCCCCAGCATTTT,NA,TRBV15,TRBJ1-5,once
CAISESDRAPYGYTF,TGTGCCATCAGTGAGTCGGACAGGGCTCCCTATGGCTACACCTTC,TRBD1,TRBV10-3,TRBJ1-2,NA
CASSLVAPTDTQYF,TGCGCCAGCAGCTTGGTCGCGCCCACAGATACGCAGTATTTT,NA,TRBV5-1,TRBJ2-3,NA
CASSQGPAGGRLRNEQFF,TGCGCCAGCAGCCAAGGGCCGGCGGGGGGGCGTTTGCGAAATGAGCAGTTCTTC,TRBD2,TRBV4-3,TRBJ2-1,NA
CASSIGGSGNTIYF,TGTGCCAGTAGTATCGGGGGAAGTGGAAACACCATATATTTT,NA,TRBV19,TRBJ1-3,NA
CAWSVETVTEAFF,TGTGCCTGGAGTGTAGAAACAGTCACTGAAGCTTTCTTT,NA,TRBV30,TRBJ1-1,NA
CASSSTQGASGNTIYF,TGTGCCAGCAGCTCCACCCAGGGGGCCTCTGGAAACACCATATATTTT,TRBD1,TRBV9,TRBJ1-3,NA